These 18 T cell receptor beta chains came from one sample sequenced in a study. TCRdb analysed the 5' RACE reads with MiXCR anew, one entry per CDR3 protein. The table lists 55,000 or so distinct CDR3 sequences, roughly 20% of them singletons, with 3.2% in the top ten. Treg sorting used a CD4+CD25+CD127-/low gate. Sequenced: tumor-infiltrating Tregs sorted from the breast tumor. All receptors come from a female donor with breast cancer.

V is TRBV28 and J is TRBJ1-5; a possible D gene is TRBD1 (6 bases). CDR3 length: 14 amino acids. Germline V gene lookup returns CDR1 MDHEN and CDR2 SYDVKM. The V end was cut by 4 bases, the J end by 7 bases, with 14 bases between. CDR3 protein: CASSSGRGEQPQHF. In DNA, the CDR3 is TGTGCCAGCAGTTCAGGCAGGGGCGAGCAGCCCCAGCATTTT.

This clonotype was seen more than once but under ten times. This rearrangement joins TRBV7-2 to TRBJ1-1; D gene uncertain. The CDR3 sequence is 13 residues long. From germline, CDR1 is SGHTA and CDR2 FQGNSA. Trimming shortened V by 5 bases and J by 3 bases, and 10 bases separated the two germline ends. Written as DNA, the CDR3 is TGTGCCAGCAGCAAGCGACAAGACACTGAAGCTTTCTTT. Protein: CASSKRQDTEAFF.

The V call is TRBV24-1, the J call TRBJ1-5; 7 bases are a match to TRBD1. The CDR3 contains 15 residues. The germline CDR1 and CDR2 sequences are KGHDR and SFDVKD. The trim removed 4 bases at V and 1 base at J, leaving 3 bases unmatched. CDR3 DNA sequence: TGTGCCACCAGTGAGTCGACAGGGAGCAATCAGCCCCAGCATTTT. Its protein is CATSESTGSNQPQHF.

The rearrangement links TRBV5-1 to TRBJ1-2, with D hard to call. Germline V gene lookup returns CDR1 SGHRS and CDR2 YFSETQ. The V end was cut by 4 bases, the J end by 2 bases, with 12 bases between. The CDR3 has 14 amino acids. This CDR3 reads CASSPSPGNYGYTF. The CDR3 coding sequence is TGCGCCAGCAGCCCCAGTCCAGGAAACTATGGCTACACCTTC.

This clonotype was detected many times. This chain uses TRBV29-1 with TRBJ2-7; no firm D call. The CDR3 is 12 amino acids. V was trimmed by 6 bases and J by 0 bases, leaving 9 bases between them. Germline V gene lookup returns CDR1 SQVTM and CDR2 ANQGSEA. CDR3 sequence: CSVLGSSYEQYF. CDR3 DNA: TGCAGCGTCTTAGGTAGCTCCTACGAGCAGTACTTC.

This clonotype has more than one count but fewer than ten. This chain connects TRBV28 to TRBJ2-7; the D is unclear. CDR1 is MDHEN, CDR2 SYDVKM, per germline. V was clipped by 8 bases and J by 2 bases, with 16 bases between them. There are 14 residues in the CDR3. CDR3 amino acids: CASADRKKPYEQYF. The CDR3 coding sequence is TGTGCCAGCGCGGACCGAAAAAAACCCTACGAGCAGTACTTC.

As concerns this clonotype: One end of the junction is discordant with germline, which a read error may explain. In DNA form, the CDR3 reads TGCGCCAGCAGCTTGGCATCGGCAGGGCCTAATGAGCAATTCTTC. Amino acids: CASSLASAGPNEQFF. The chain carries TRBV5-1 and TRBJ2-1, with a tentative D call TRBD1 (5 bases). The CDR3 runs to 15 residues. Germline-derived CDR1 and CDR2 are SGHRS and YFSETQ.

In this sample, this clonotype turned up many times. The CDR3 DNA reads as TGCGCCAGCAGCCAGGGACAGCGCACAGATACGCAGTATTTT. Protein: CASSQGQRTDTQYF. The rearrangement links TRBV4-3 to TRBJ2-3; 7 bases agree with TRBD1. The CDR3 is 14 residues long. Germline trimming cut 3 bases from V and 1 base from J; bases unmatched to any gene: 1. Germline CDR1 is LGHNA and CDR2 is YSLEER.

The chain carries TRBV4-2 and TRBJ2-1, with 10 positions matching TRBD2. Germline V gene data show CDR1 as LGHNA and CDR2 as YNFKEQ. CDR3 length: 15 residues. V was pared by 2 bases and J by 8 bases, with 6 bases of the junction left unmatched. CDR3 sequence (DNA): TGTGCCAGCAGCCAACTTGAGCGGGAGGGGCATGAGCAGTTCTTC. Translating gives CASSQLEREGHEQFF.

This clonotype was recorded many times. The rearrangement joins TRBV5-1 to TRBJ2-2, with D unclear. V lost 4 bases and J 0 bases, leaving 10 bases between the germline ends. Germline-derived CDR1 and CDR2 are SGHRS and YFSETQ. The CDR3 spans 15 residues. Here the CDR3 DNA reads TGCGCCAGCAGCAAAGACGCCGCGAACACCGGGGAGCTGTTTTTT. It is translated as CASSKDAANTGELFF.

Regarding this clonotype: Because it lacks the conserved phenylalanine or tryptophan at the end, this CDR3 is likely a read error. This chain connects TRBV7-9 to TRBJ1-2, with a possible D match to TRBD1 (6 bases). This CDR3 has 15 amino acids. Trimming stripped 1 base from V and 4 bases from J, with 13 bases between. Germline V gene lookup returns CDR1 SEHNR and CDR2 FQNEAQ (reference sequence). The CDR3, as DNA: TGTGCCAGCAGCTTAGAGAGACAGGCCCTCTATGGCTACACCCTC. Protein: CASSLERQALYGYTL.

The gene calls are TRBV20-1 and TRBJ1-5, with D tentatively TRBD1 (6 bases). Trimming left V 0 bases short and J 7 bases short, with 16 bases between. Germline V gives CDR1 DFQATT, CDR2 SNEGSKA (reference sequence). The length of the CDR3 is 15 residues. DNA for the CDR3: TGCAGTGCTAGAGATAAGCAGGGGATAGGACAGCCCCAGCATTTT. Translation gives CSARDKQGIGQPQHF.

The rearrangement joins TRBV20-1 to TRBJ2-3, with D uncertain. CDR1 DFQATT and CDR2 SNEGSKA come from the germline V gene (reference sequence). The CDR3 spans 10 residues. V lost 3 bases and J lost 10, with 8 bases in between. CDR3 sequence reads: CSASTSSQYF. CDR3 sequence (DNA): TGCAGTGCTAGCACATCGTCGCAGTATTTT.

This clonotype was picked up many times. This CDR3 reads CASSDRDRAQETQYF. The CDR3 nucleotides are TGTGCCAGCAGCGACCGGGACAGGGCTCAAGAGACCCAGTACTTC. The chain recombines TRBV5-4 with TRBJ2-5; 9 bases line up with TRBD1. Trimming cost V 4 bases and J 2 bases; bases outside gene matches: 6. CDR3 length equals 15 residues. The germline V gene has CDR1 SGHNT and CDR2 YYREEE (reference sequence).

This clonotype was detected many times. The chain has TRBV28 and TRBJ1-6; possible D gene TRBD1, 5 bases. V lost 5 bases to trimming and J lost 8 bases, with 16 bases between them. The length of the CDR3 is 15 residues. Germline CDR1 and CDR2: MDHEN and SYDVKM. CDR3 sequence (DNA): TGTGCCAGCAGTGATGACCGGGGCCTTCATTCACCCCTCCACTTT. Its translation is CASSDDRGLHSPLHF.

At least ten counts were recorded for this clonotype. The chain is built from TRBV6-6 and TRBJ1-6, with D unresolved. This CDR3 contains 12 residues. Looked up from germline, CDR1 is MNHNY and CDR2 is SVGAGI (reference sequence). Trimming left V 8 bases short and J 7 bases short, with 9 bases between. CDR3 in DNA: TGTGCCAGCGGAAACGGCAATTCACCCCTCCACTTT. Amino acids: CASGNGNSPLHF.

A note on this clonotype: No conserved phenylalanine or tryptophan is present at the end of the CDR3, so a read error is the likely explanation. This chain joins TRBV6-1 and TRBJ1-1, with 9 nucleotides matching TRBD1. With V trimmed by 6 bases and J by 5 bases, 10 bases remained unmatched. Germline CDR1 reads MNHNS; CDR2 reads SASEGT. The CDR3 extends over 15 amino acids. CDR3 bases: TGTGCCAGCAGGCCATTTACAGGGGGCATGACTGAAGCTTTCATT. Translating it yields CASRPFTGGMTEAFI.

The chain joins TRBV7-9 to TRBJ1-1, with D unresolved. V lost 2 bases to trimming and J lost 1 base, with 11 bases between them. The CDR3 loop spans 15 amino acids. In germline, CDR1 is SEHNR, CDR2 FQNEAQ (reference sequence). CDR3 region: CASSLLYSTNTEAFF. The CDR3 nucleotides read TGTGCCAGCAGCTTATTATACAGCACGAACACTGAAGCTTTCTTT.